Listed here are 7 T cell receptor beta chains from one sample, sequenced in a study of blood T cell repertoires in COVID-19. Data came from immunoSEQ multiplex PCR; TCRdb stores just in-frame clones and leaves some out. The sample contains about 260,000 clones, 80% to 90% of which appear only once. The specimen sequenced was PBMCs or T cells enriched from blood (not recorded which). Receptors were obtained from a woman aged 18-29 years who had recovered from COVID-19.

The chain is built from TRBV27 and TRBJ2-2; TRBD2 aligns across 8 bases. CDR3 size: 16 residues. The V and J ends lost 4 bases and 7 bases, in that order; junction bases with no gene match: 11. CDR1 MNHEY and CDR2 SMNVEV come from the germline V gene (reference sequence). The DNA for the CDR3 is TGTGCCAGCAGTTCCGGGGGGGGCCCCAGGAACGGGGAGCTGTTTTTT. This translates into CASSSGGGPRNGELFF.

The CDR3 region has the DNA TGTGCCAGCAGCCGGCTAGCGGGGGGGCCTTCACATGAGCAGTTCTTC. The encoded protein is CASSRLAGGPSHEQFF. The V and J genes are TRBV14 and TRBJ2-1; 12 nucleotides line up with TRBD2. Germline-derived CDR1 and CDR2 are SGHDN and FVKESK. Trimming cost V 4 bases and J 8 bases; bases outside gene matches: 9. This CDR3 has 16 amino acids.

This clone was picked up one time. The J gene is TRBJ2-7, the V gene TRBV12-3 or TRBV12-4; D remains unclear. The CDR3 is 13 amino acids. Trimming removed 5 bases at V and 1 base at J, with 9 bases between. Written as DNA, the CDR3 is TGTGCCAGCAGTCCTGACGGGTCCTACGAGCAGTACTTC. Protein: CASSPDGSYEQYF.

V is TRBV10-3 and J is TRBJ1-4; tentatively, D is TRBD1 (6 bases). Germline-derived CDR1 and CDR2 are ENHRY and SYGVKD. CDR3 length equals 15 residues. Trimming shortened V by 4 bases and J by 5 bases, and 14 bases separated the two germline ends. In DNA, the CDR3 is TGTGCCATCAGTGTGTCACAGGGAAACAATGAAAAACTGTTTTTT. Translating gives CAISVSQGNNEKLFF.

V usage is TRBV28 and J usage is TRBJ2-1; D may be TRBD2 (5 bases). Trimming left V 5 bases short and J 12 bases short, with 20 bases between. The CDR3 covers 14 residues. Germline CDR1 reads MDHEN; CDR2 reads SYDVKM. The CDR3 protein is CASSSLTVGAVQFF. The CDR3 DNA reads as TGTGCCAGCAGTAGTTTAACGGTGGGAGCAGTGCAGTTCTTC.

The chain employs TRBV12-3 or TRBV12-4 and TRBJ2-2; D uncertain. The V end lost 7 bases, the J end lost 3 bases, and 6 bases lay between the germline ends. CDR3 length: 12 amino acids. CDR3 bases: TGTGCCAGCACCCAGGACACCGGGGAGCTGTTTTTT. This encodes CASTQDTGELFF.

This chain joins TRBV6-5 and TRBJ2-7; D call uncertain. The V end lost 0 bases, the J end lost 5 bases, and 11 bases lay between the germline ends. Germline CDR1 reads MNHEY; CDR2 reads SVGAGI. The CDR3 sequence is 14 residues long. The CDR3 region has the DNA TGTGCCAGCAGTTACTCGGGCAGGCCCCACGAGCAGTACTTC. Translated: CASSYSGRPHEQYF.